The 30 T cell receptor beta chains below come from one sample, sequenced in a study of blood T cell repertoires in COVID-19. The method was immunoSEQ multiplex PCR; TCRdb's version includes in-frame clones alone and lacks a portion of them. The sample consists of some 160,000 clones, approximately 73% of them appearing once. The specimen was peripheral blood. These receptors were obtained from a man aged 55-75 years with acute or convalescent COVID-19.

In its sample, this clone was seen a few times. The V gene is TRBV27, the J gene TRBJ2-7; 9 positions agree with TRBD1. J was trimmed by 3 bases and V by 5 bases; bases with no gene match: 8. This CDR3 has 15 amino acids. In germline, CDR1 is MNHEY, CDR2 SMNVEV (reference sequence). DNA of the CDR3: TGTGCCAGCAGTCTGGCCGGGACAGGGTTCTACGAGCAGTACTTC. Encoded protein: CASSLAGTGFYEQYF.

This clone was observed a few times. This chain uses TRBV5-5 with TRBJ1-5; a weak D match, TRBD1 (5 bases). Germline assignment: CDR1 SGHKS and CDR2 YYEKEE (reference sequence). Trimming shortened V by 2 bases and J by 7 bases, and 16 bases separated the two germline ends. The CDR3 spans 15 residues. This CDR3 is CASSLILDSAQPQHF. In DNA, the CDR3 is TGTGCCAGCAGCTTAATTCTTGACAGTGCGCAGCCCCAGCATTTT.

This chain links TRBV24-1 with TRBJ2-1, with a weak D call TRBD1 (6 bases). The V gene lost 8 bases and the J gene lost 11 bases, with 9 bases spanning the gap. The CDR3 is 10 amino acids. Germline V gene lookup returns CDR1 KGHDR and CDR2 SFDVKD. This CDR3 is CATTRDKQFF. CDR3 bases: TGTGCCACCACACGGGACAAGCAGTTCTTC.

The chain couples TRBV6-6 to TRBJ2-7; 8 bases agree with TRBD1. V dropped 6 bases and J dropped 3; count of bases not matched to a gene: 7. Germline loops: CDR1 MNHNY, CDR2 SVGAGI (reference sequence). The CDR3 has 14 residues. CDR3 sequence: CASSDRGNHYEQYF. The CDR3 DNA follows: TGTGCCAGCAGCGACAGGGGCAATCACTACGAGCAGTACTTC.

This clone was detected once. The chain has TRBV30 and TRBJ1-4; D may be TRBD1 (6 bases). V shed 4 bases and J shed 4 bases, with 10 bases lying between them. Germline CDR1 and CDR2: GTSNPN and SVGIG (reference sequence). This CDR3 has 13 residues. For the CDR3, the DNA is TGTGCCTGGACCGACAGGAGTAATGAAAAACTGTTTTTT. Encoded protein: CAWTDRSNEKLFF.

V gene TRBV2 combines with J gene TRBJ1-1; 8 bases align to TRBD1. Germline CDR1 and CDR2: SNHLY and FYNNEI. CDR3 length: 14 residues. V was clipped by 5 bases and J by 6 bases; unmatched bases: 8. The CDR3 loop is CASSMTGVLAEAFF. The CDR3 DNA reads as TGTGCCAGCAGTATGACAGGGGTACTCGCTGAAGCTTTCTTT.

V usage is TRBV7-6 and J usage is TRBJ1-3; D is unclear. The CDR3 is made up of 15 amino acids. In germline, CDR1 is SGHVS, CDR2 FNYEAQ. Trimming took 5 bases from V and 2 from J, leaving 13 bases between them. This CDR3 is CASSARPTPGNTIYF. The DNA of the CDR3 is TGTGCCAGCAGCGCTAGACCCACCCCTGGAAACACCATATATTTT. Based on the CDR3 plus reference TRBV7-6 and TRBJ1-3, the full variable domain is GAGVSQSPRYKVTKRGQDVALRCDPISGHVSLYWYRQALGQGPEFLTYFNYEAQQDKSGLPNDRFSAERPEGSISTLTIQRTEQRDSAMYRCASSARPTPGNTIYFGEGSWLTVV.

This chain joins TRBV10-3 and TRBJ1-3; 7 positions agree with TRBD1. The J segment lost 1 base and the V segment lost 7 bases, leaving 4 bases of the junction unmatched. This CDR3 comprises 14 residues. Germline CDR1 ENHRY, CDR2 SYGVKD. The DNA of the CDR3 is TGTGCCATCACCGCACAGGGGTCTGGAAACACCATATATTTT. This sequence encodes CAITAQGSGNTIYF.

A single count supports this clone. The chain carries TRBV15 and TRBJ2-7, with 7 bases matching TRBD1. From germline, CDR1 is LNHNV and CDR2 YYDKDF (reference sequence). V was pared by 8 bases and J by 4 bases, with 8 bases of the junction left unmatched. The CDR3 loop spans 13 amino acids. CDR3 DNA: TGTGCCACCGCGCCGGGACAGACATACGAGCAGTACTTC. Protein sequence: CATAPGQTYEQYF.

V usage is TRBV28 and J usage is TRBJ2-3; TRBD2 aligns across 7 bases. This CDR3 spans 15 amino acids. Losses at the gene ends were 3 bases for V and 4 bases for J; bases not matched to a gene: 7. Germline V gene sequence: CDR1 MDHEN, CDR2 SYDVKM. The CDR3 DNA sequence: TGTGCCAGCAGTTTGTCCTCGGGGGGACCAGATACGCAGTATTTT. As protein: CASSLSSGGPDTQYF.

The gene calls are TRBV6-5 and TRBJ1-6; D may be TRBD1 (6 bases). Trimming took off 8 bases at V and 7 bases at J, with 12 bases between the two ends. The CDR3 contains 13 residues. The V gene's germline CDR1 is MNHEY and CDR2 SVGAGI. The CDR3: CASHPGHNSPLHF. The CDR3, as DNA: TGTGCCAGCCACCCGGGACACAATTCACCCCTCCACTTT.

The chain recombines TRBV5-4 with TRBJ2-7; D perhaps matches TRBD2 (5 bases). Per the germline V gene, CDR1 is SGHNT and CDR2 is YYREEE (reference sequence). CDR3 length equals 15 residues. The germline V and J ends were trimmed by 0 bases and 1 base, with 11 bases remaining between them. The CDR3: CASSLAGVLSYEQYF. For the CDR3, the DNA is TGTGCCAGCAGCTTGGCCGGGGTTTTATCCTACGAGCAGTACTTC.

The chain links TRBV7-9 to TRBJ2-3, with D possibly being TRBD1 (6 bases). In germline, CDR1 is SEHNR, CDR2 FQNEAQ (reference sequence). V was clipped by 1 base and J by 4 bases, with 9 bases between them. The CDR3 is made up of 14 amino acids. Here the CDR3 reads CASSLDRVPDTQYF. The CDR3 DNA follows: TGTGCCAGCAGCTTAGACAGGGTTCCAGATACGCAGTATTTT.

The chain uses TRBV30 and TRBJ2-7, with 7 nucleotides matching TRBD1. Germline V gene data show CDR1 as GTSNPN and CDR2 as SVGIG (reference sequence). Trimming cost V 4 bases and J 6 bases; bases outside gene matches: 12. The CDR3 loop spans 14 amino acids. CDR3 residues: CAWTRIDRVPEQYF. As DNA, the CDR3 is TGTGCCTGGACCAGAATTGACAGGGTCCCCGAGCAGTACTTC.

This clone was picked up one time. The CDR3 bases are TGTGCCAGCTCCCCGGGACTAGCGGCAGATACGCAGTATTTT. This encodes CASSPGLAADTQYF. The chain links TRBV18 to TRBJ2-3; 11 bases are shared with TRBD2. CDR3 size: 14 residues. V trimming: 6 bases; J trimming: 4 bases; junction bases outside the gene matches: 3. CDR1 KGHSH and CDR2 LQKENI come from the germline V gene.

This clone was counted only a few times. The gene calls are TRBV3-1 (or the pseudogene TRBV3-2) and TRBJ1-2; 8 bases fit TRBD1. V dropped 1 base and J dropped 4; count of bases not matched to a gene: 11. Germline V gene data show CDR1 as LGHDT and CDR2 as YNNKEL (reference sequence). The CDR3 is 17 residues long. CDR3 loop: CASSQGAGQGGVYGYTF. The CDR3 DNA reads TGTGCCAGCAGCCAAGGGGCAGGACAGGGTGGAGTCTATGGCTACACCTTC.

The V call is TRBV29-1, the J call TRBJ1-2, with 9 bases lining up with TRBD1. Germline CDR1 reads SQVTM; CDR2 reads ANQGSEA. The CDR3 has 12 residues. V dropped 3 bases and J dropped 8; count of bases not matched to a gene: 4. The CDR3 here is CSVEWTGEGYTF. Here the CDR3 DNA reads TGCAGCGTTGAGTGGACAGGGGAAGGCTACACCTTC.

This clone has more than one count but fewer than ten. A junction boundary mismatches the germline segment, possibly from a read error. The genes are TRBV7-7 and TRBJ2-5, with 7 bases matching TRBD2. CDR1 is SSHAT, CDR2 FNYEAQ, per germline (reference sequence). This CDR3 contains 15 residues. CDR3 DNA: TGTGCTAGCATCCCTTTGACCACCGGGGGGGAGACCCAGTACTTC. This sequence encodes CASIPLTTGGETQYF.

The DNA for the CDR3 is TGTGCCAGCAGTTTTTGGGACAGGGACCTTGGGGAGCAGTACTTC. Translation gives CASSFWDRDLGEQYF. The V gene is TRBV27, the J gene TRBJ2-7, with TRBD1 matching over 9 bases. V was pared by 3 bases and J by 7 bases, with 10 bases of the junction left unmatched. This CDR3 region has 15 residues. CDR1 MNHEY and CDR2 SMNVEV come from the germline V gene (reference sequence).

The chain joins TRBV6-5 to TRBJ2-7; 7 positions match TRBD2. Trimming removed 4 bases from V and 9 bases from J; junction bases left unmatched: 15. CDR3 size: 15 residues. CDR1 is MNHEY and CDR2 is SVGAGI in the germline V gene. This CDR3 is CASSWEGSSERGQYF. CDR3 sequence (DNA): TGTGCCAGCAGTTGGGAGGGCAGCAGTGAGCGGGGGCAGTACTTC.

This clone has a single count. CDR3 protein: CASSLGSGRAQETQYF. In nucleotides, the CDR3 is TGCGCCAGCAGCTTGGGAAGCGGGAGGGCGCAGGAGACCCAGTACTTC. This chain links TRBV5-1 with TRBJ2-5; TRBD2 agrees at 10 bases. The CDR3 extends over 16 amino acids. V lost 0 bases to trimming and J lost 5 bases; unmatched junction nucleotides: 7. CDR1 SGHRS and CDR2 YFSETQ come from the germline V gene.

The gene calls are TRBV30 and TRBJ2-7; 12 bases map to TRBD1. Losses at the gene ends were 3 bases for V and 6 bases for J; bases not matched to a gene: 6. This CDR3 has 14 amino acids. Looked up from germline, CDR1 is GTSNPN and CDR2 is SVGIG (reference sequence). Written as DNA, the CDR3 is TGTGCCTGGAGCGCGGGACAGGGGGCGGGCGAGCAGTACTTC. Translating it yields CAWSAGQGAGEQYF.

The rearrangement joins TRBV10-2 to TRBJ2-5; 11 bases are a match to TRBD2. From germline, CDR1 is WSHSY and CDR2 SAAADI. CDR3 size: 16 residues. V lost 10 bases and J lost 5; bases outside the gene matches: 15. The CDR3 loop reads CATSWDSGRAGETQYF. For the CDR3, the DNA is TGCGCCACCTCCTGGGATAGCGGGAGGGCGGGGGAGACCCAGTACTTC.

The chain combines TRBV19 with TRBJ2-6, with 10 bases lining up with TRBD1. The CDR3 has 17 amino acids. Per the germline V gene, CDR1 is LNHDA and CDR2 is SQIVND (reference sequence). V dropped 6 bases and J dropped 0; count of bases not matched to a gene: 5. DNA for the CDR3: TGTGCCAGTAGCTTAGGGACAGGGGCCTCTGGGGCCAACGTCCTGACTTTC. Amino acids: CASSLGTGASGANVLTF.

V usage is TRBV18 and J usage is TRBJ2-6; TRBD1 is a possible D gene (6 bases). This CDR3 contains 17 residues. CDR1 is KGHSH and CDR2 is LQKENI in the germline V gene. V was pared by 3 bases and J by 0 bases, with 12 bases between. The CDR3 loop reads CASSPRDTNSGANVLTF. For the CDR3, the DNA is TGTGCCAGCTCACCTCGGGACACAAACTCTGGGGCCAACGTCCTGACTTTC.

This clone was seen only a few times. The genes are TRBV15 and TRBJ1-3, with D possibly being TRBD1 (6 bases). The CDR3 consists of 14 residues. Germline V lookup: CDR1 LNHNV, CDR2 YYDKDF (reference sequence). Trimming removed 8 bases from V and 0 bases from J, with 11 bases in between. CDR3 residues: CATGRTVSGNTIYF. The CDR3 nucleotides are TGTGCCACCGGACGGACAGTCTCTGGAAACACCATATATTTT.

Ten or more counts support this clone. This chain uses TRBV6-1 with TRBJ2-2; a weak D match, TRBD2 (6 bases). In germline, CDR1 is MNHNS, CDR2 SASEGT. Trimming left V 2 bases short and J 9 bases short, with 7 bases between. The CDR3 contains 12 residues. The CDR3 region has the DNA TGTGCCAGCAGTGAATGGACTAGGGAGCTGTTTTTT. Its translation: CASSEWTRELFF.

The chain combines TRBV19 with TRBJ2-1, with TRBD2 identical over 7 bases. From germline, CDR1 is LNHDA and CDR2 SQIVND (reference sequence). V shed 4 bases, J shed 7 bases, and the junction held 7 bases outside the gene matches. There are 14 residues in the CDR3. DNA of the CDR3: TGTGCCAGTAGTAAAGGGAGGGGCAGGAATGAGCAGTTCTTC. Translating gives CASSKGRGRNEQFF.

This clone was detected once. The gene calls are TRBV18 and TRBJ2-3; D is perhaps TRBD2 (6 bases). Trimming removed 3 bases from V and 0 bases from J, with 16 bases in between. CDR1 and CDR2 (germline): KGHSH, LQKENI. This CDR3 has 17 amino acids. The CDR3 protein is CASSPPERGRSTDTQYF. CDR3 in DNA: TGTGCCAGCTCACCGCCTGAACGGGGGAGGAGCACAGATACGCAGTATTTT.

This clone has only one observation. The chain joins TRBV5-6 to TRBJ2-7; 10 bases are shared with TRBD1. Germline V gives CDR1 SGHDT, CDR2 YYEEEE. V lost 4 bases and J lost 7; bases outside the gene matches: 8. This CDR3 spans 14 amino acids. The CDR3: CASSPRDRGLEQYF. CDR3 coding DNA: TGTGCCAGCAGCCCCCGGGACAGGGGACTAGAGCAGTACTTC.